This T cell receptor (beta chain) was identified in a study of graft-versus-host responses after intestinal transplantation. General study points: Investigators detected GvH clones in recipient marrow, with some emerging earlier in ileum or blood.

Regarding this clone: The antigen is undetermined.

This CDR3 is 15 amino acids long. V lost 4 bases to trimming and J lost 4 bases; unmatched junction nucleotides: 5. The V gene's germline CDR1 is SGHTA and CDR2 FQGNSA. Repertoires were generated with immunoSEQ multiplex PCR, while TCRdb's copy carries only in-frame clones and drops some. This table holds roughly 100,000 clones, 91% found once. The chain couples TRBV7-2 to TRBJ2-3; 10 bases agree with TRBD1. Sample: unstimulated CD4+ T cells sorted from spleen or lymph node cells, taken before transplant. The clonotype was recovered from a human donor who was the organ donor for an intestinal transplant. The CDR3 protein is CASSSRTGGPDTQYF. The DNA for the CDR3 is TGTGCCAGCAGCTCACGGACAGGGGGTCCAGATACGCAGTATTTT.